A single sample gave rise to the 29 T cell receptor beta chains below, sequenced in a study of blood T cells in healthy people across ages. The authors ran a second PCR of about 6 to 12 cycles using a sample-barcoded 5' primer and a J-beta primer mix. TCRdb used MiXCR to reprocess the 5' RACE reads, holding one entry per CDR3 protein. The table has about 1,400,000 distinct CDR3 sequences, about 40% seen once; the top ten hold 6.5% to 10%. The sequenced sample consisted of blood. The receptors here all came from a woman aged 18-30 years in good health.

The sample holds a few counts of this clonotype. V usage is TRBV7-2 and J usage is TRBJ2-1; D call uncertain. Germline V gene sequence: CDR1 SGHTA, CDR2 FQGNSA. V lost 4 bases and J lost 1, with 17 bases in between. The CDR3 loop spans 17 amino acids. The CDR3 region has the DNA TGTGCCAGCAGCTCCGAAGGTGGGGTACCTTCCTACAATGAGCAGTTCTTC. Protein: CASSSEGGVPSYNEQFF.

This chain links TRBV28 with TRBJ2-1; no clear D. Germline-derived CDR1 and CDR2 are MDHEN and SYDVKM. V was clipped by 3 bases and J by 0 bases, with 9 bases between them. CDR3 length equals 15 residues. CDR3 DNA sequence: TGTGCCAGCAGTTTTCGACCGAGCTCCTACAATGAGCAGTTCTTC. Protein product: CASSFRPSSYNEQFF.

The V and J genes are TRBV30 and TRBJ1-1, with no clear D. The CDR3 spans 11 residues. The germline V gene has CDR1 GTSNPN and CDR2 SVGIG (reference sequence). V lost 1 base and J lost 11, with 11 bases in between. CDR3 in amino acids: CAWSGPRKAFF. In DNA form, the CDR3 reads TGTGCCTGGAGTGGCCCTAGGAAGGCTTTCTTT.

The table lists this clonotype with a few counts. The rearrangement uses TRBV6-5 and TRBJ2-7; possible D gene TRBD2, 6 bases. The CDR3 has 15 amino acids. CDR1 is MNHEY, CDR2 SVGAGI, per germline. With 5 bases removed from V and 7 bases from J, the gap between germline ends came to 21 bases. CDR3 residues: CASSRMGGMTWEQYF. The DNA for the CDR3 is TGTGCCAGCAGTCGAATGGGCGGGATGACGTGGGAGCAGTACTTC.

This clonotype was counted only a few times. With a much larger clone just one base away, this may be a read error. The genes are TRBV6-5 and TRBJ1-1; no definite D call. The V and J ends lost 2 bases and 0 bases respectively, with 4 bases between them. The CDR3 covers 13 residues. Germline V gives CDR1 MNHEY, CDR2 SVGAGI. In DNA, the CDR3 is TGTGCCAGCAGTTACGAGGTGAACACTGAAGCTTTCTTT. Protein sequence: CASSYEVNTEAFF.

In this sample, this clonotype turned up a few times. This chain connects TRBV6-2 or TRBV6-3 to TRBJ2-1; D gene uncertain. The CDR3 spans 14 residues. The V gene's germline CDR1 is MNHEY and CDR2 SVGEGT. V lost 8 bases and J lost 4, with 15 bases in between. The CDR3 reads CASSSDGPYNEQFF. The CDR3 region has the DNA TGTGCCAGCTCTTCAGACGGGCCATACAATGAGCAGTTCTTC.

The J gene is TRBJ2-3, the V gene TRBV5-1; D is uncertain. The germline V and J ends were trimmed by 0 bases and 4 bases, with 6 bases remaining between them. Germline CDR1 is SGHRS and CDR2 is YFSETQ. The CDR3 runs to 13 residues. The CDR3 region is CASSLAMADTQYF. The CDR3 nucleotides read TGCGCCAGCAGCTTGGCCATGGCAGATACGCAGTATTTT. Filled out from reference TRBV5-1 and TRBJ2-3, the complete variable domain reads KAGVTQTPRYLIKTRGQQVTLSCSPISGHRSVSWYQQTPGQGLQFLFEYFSETQRNKGNFPGRFSGRQFSNSRSEMNVSTLELGDSALYLCASSLAMADTQYFGPGTRLTVL.

A word on this clonotype: At one of its ends the junction is not consistent with the germline gene, which may arise from a read error. The chain links TRBV30 to TRBJ1-2, with 9 bases fitting TRBD1. The CDR3 is 12 amino acids. Germline CDR1 reads GTSNPN; CDR2 reads SVGIG (reference sequence). The CDR3 is CARDRENYDYTF. In nucleotides, the CDR3 is TGTGCCCGGGACAGGGAAAACTATGACTACACCTTC.

CDR3 sequence: CASSQDLASGHPYNEQFF. CDR3 in DNA: TGCGCCAGCAGCCAAGATCTGGCTAGCGGCCACCCCTACAATGAGCAGTTCTTC. This chain connects TRBV4-1 to TRBJ2-1, with 7 nucleotides matching TRBD2. After removal of 0 bases from V and 2 bases from J, the junction contained 10 bases not matched to a gene. The CDR3 sequence is 18 residues long. Germline CDR1 MGHRA, CDR2 YSYEKL.

This clonotype was seen a few times. The chain couples TRBV29-1 to TRBJ2-3, with D perhaps TRBD2 (6 bases). Germline V lookup: CDR1 SQVTM, CDR2 ANQGSEA. Trimming left V 4 bases short and J 0 bases short, with 20 bases between. The CDR3 length is 17 residues. The CDR3 nucleotides read TGCAGCGTTGCGAAGACCATCGACGGGACTAGCACAGATACGCAGTATTTT. Encoded protein: CSVAKTIDGTSTDTQYF.

The rearrangement uses TRBV3-1 and TRBJ2-1; perhaps TRBD2 as D (6 bases). CDR3 length: 18 residues. CDR1 is LGHDT, CDR2 YNNKEL, per germline (reference sequence). Trimming cost V 0 bases and J 1 base, with 16 bases left between them. The CDR3 coding sequence is TGTGCCAGCAGCCAAGATCCCCGGCTAGCGCCATCCTACAATGAGCAGTTCTTC. Protein: CASSQDPRLAPSYNEQFF.

In its sample, this clonotype was seen a few times. The rearrangement links TRBV20-1 to TRBJ2-7; no firm D call. Germline CDR1 DFQATT, CDR2 SNEGSKA (reference sequence). This CDR3 contains 12 residues. The ends were cut back, 2 bases at V and 2 bases at J, with 7 bases in the middle. As DNA, the CDR3 is TGCAGTGCTAGACAGTACACCTACGAGCAGTACTTC. Amino acids: CSARQYTYEQYF.

This chain uses TRBV28 with TRBJ2-6; D unresolved. This CDR3 has 17 amino acids. Trimming took off 4 bases at V and 0 bases at J, with 13 bases between the two ends. The germline gives CDR1 MDHEN, CDR2 SYDVKM. The CDR3 sequence is CASSSPTPYSGANVLTF. CDR3 nucleotide sequence: TGTGCCAGCAGTTCCCCCACCCCATACTCTGGGGCCAACGTCCTGACTTTC.

This chain joins TRBV27 and TRBJ2-7; 8 positions match TRBD1. The CDR3 length is 14 residues. J was trimmed by 1 base and V by 6 bases; bases with no gene match: 5. The germline V gene has CDR1 MNHEY and CDR2 SMNVEV (reference sequence). The CDR3 loop is CASSFQGASYEQYF. DNA for the CDR3: TGTGCCAGCAGCTTCCAGGGGGCGTCCTACGAGCAGTACTTC.

This rearrangement joins TRBV7-8 to TRBJ2-1; tentatively, D is TRBD1 (7 bases). V lost 5 bases to trimming and J lost 8 bases, with 22 bases between them. The CDR3 is 16 residues long. Germline V gene data show CDR1 as SGHVS and CDR2 as FQNEAQ. The CDR3 nucleotides are TGTGCCAGCAGCCCCAGGGGGGACCTTGTAGGCGATGAGCAGTTCTTC. This translates into CASSPRGDLVGDEQFF.

This clonotype showed up just a few times. In DNA form, the CDR3 reads TGTGCCAGCAGCTTAGAGGTCTCTTCGGAGACCCAGTACTTC. Translating gives CASSLEVSSETQYF. The V gene is TRBV7-9, the J gene TRBJ2-5; the D is unclear. Trimming removed 1 base at V and 5 bases at J, with 11 bases between. This CDR3 has 14 amino acids. Germline CDR1 reads SEHNR; CDR2 reads FQNEAQ (reference sequence).

V is TRBV20-1 and J is TRBJ2-1, with 9 bases fitting TRBD2. Germline V gene sequence: CDR1 DFQATT, CDR2 SNEGSKA (reference sequence). The length of the CDR3 is 13 residues. Germline trimming cut 3 bases from V and 7 bases from J; bases unmatched to any gene: 4. CDR3 sequence (DNA): TGCAGTGCTAGTAGCGGGGGAAAGAATGAGCAGTTCTTC. Amino acids: CSASSGGKNEQFF.

This clonotype was observed a handful of times. The chain couples TRBV28 to TRBJ2-5; tentative D call: TRBD2 (5 bases). The V gene lost 8 bases and the J gene lost 7 bases, with 20 bases spanning the gap. The CDR3 totals 14 residues. Germline CDR1 and CDR2: MDHEN and SYDVKM. CDR3 sequence (DNA): TGTGCCAGCTGCACGGGCAGCGGTCTTGGGACCCAGTACTTC. Residues: CASCTGSGLGTQYF.

This clonotype was observed a handful of times. This sequence joins TRBV5-1 and TRBJ2-1, with D possibly being TRBD1 (6 bases). CDR1 is SGHRS and CDR2 is YFSETQ in the germline V gene. The CDR3 is 15 residues long. Trimming left V 4 bases short and J 1 base short, with 12 bases between. CDR3: CASSPSGQSYNEQFF. In nucleotides, the CDR3 is TGCGCCAGCAGCCCTTCCGGACAGTCCTACAATGAGCAGTTCTTC.

Only a few counts were recorded for this clonotype. The chain recombines TRBV12-3 or TRBV12-4 with TRBJ2-4; D ambiguous. The DNA end lines up better with TRBJ2-5; the J call may be wrong. The CDR3 covers 13 residues. This CDR3 reads CASSSPSPGTQYF. CDR3 bases: TGTGCCAGCAGTTCACCCTCCCCGGGGACCCAGTACTTC.

The chain uses TRBV20-1 and TRBJ2-7; D perhaps matches TRBD1 (5 bases). The end of the DNA is better explained by TRBJ2-1, so the J call may be wrong. Germline values: CDR1 DFQATT, CDR2 SNEGSKA (reference sequence). The CDR3 length is 14 residues. The DNA of the CDR3 is TGCAGTGCTAGTGGGGCAGCAGATTCCTACGAGCAGTTCTTC. Translating it yields CSASGAADSYEQFF.

The chain is built from TRBV5-1 and TRBJ2-1, with 9 bases aligning to TRBD2. Germline CDR1 and CDR2: SGHRS and YFSETQ. V gave up 0 bases and J gave up 3 bases; unmatched junction bases: 4. CDR3 length equals 16 residues. CDR3 coding DNA: TGCGCCAGCAGCTTGGTAGCGGGAGAAAACTACAATGAGCAGTTCTTC. It is translated as CASSLVAGENYNEQFF.

The chain carries TRBV20-1 and TRBJ2-7, with D possibly being TRBD1 (6 bases). V was pared by 3 bases and J by 4 bases, with 16 bases between. The CDR3 spans 14 residues. Germline CDR1 is DFQATT and CDR2 is SNEGSKA (reference sequence). This CDR3 is CSASGMGRGYEQYF. The CDR3 DNA follows: TGCAGTGCTAGTGGGATGGGCAGGGGATACGAGCAGTACTTC.

The gene calls are TRBV20-1 and TRBJ1-2; TRBD1 might be the D (5 bases). Trimming stripped 3 bases from V and 4 bases from J, with 6 bases between. The length of the CDR3 is 11 residues. Germline V gene data show CDR1 as DFQATT and CDR2 as SNEGSKA (reference sequence). CDR3 sequence: CSASRGYGYTF. In nucleotides, the CDR3 is TGCAGTGCTAGTAGGGGCTATGGCTACACCTTC.

This rearrangement joins TRBV4-2 to TRBJ1-1; D is unresolved. The CDR3 is made up of 16 amino acids. The germline gives CDR1 LGHNA, CDR2 YNFKEQ. Trimming removed 1 base at V and 8 bases at J, with 20 bases between. CDR3 coding DNA: TGTGCCAGCAGCCAAGCGGGCTTAGGGATGCTCGGGGAAGCTTTCTTT. Translated, it gives CASSQAGLGMLGEAFF.

The chain combines TRBV9 with TRBJ2-5; 10 bases map to TRBD2. V gave up 4 bases and J gave up 11 bases; unmatched junction bases: 11. Germline V CDR1 and CDR2: SGDLS, YYNGEE. The CDR3 spans 14 residues. In DNA form, the CDR3 reads TGTGCCAGCAGCATCGGGACTAGCGTGGGTGAGCAGTACTTC. It yields the protein CASSIGTSVGEQYF.

The gene calls are TRBV7-9 and TRBJ1-1; D possibly corresponds to TRBD1 (5 bases). The V and J ends lost 2 bases and 1 base respectively, with 14 bases between them. CDR3 length equals 16 residues. The germline V gene encodes CDR1 SEHNR and CDR2 FQNEAQ (reference sequence). CDR3 nucleotides: TGTGCCAGCAGCTTATGGGGAAGGGACCCGAACACTGAAGCTTTCTTT. Protein product: CASSLWGRDPNTEAFF. The variable domain in full, completed from reference TRBV7-9 and TRBJ1-1, reads DTGVSQNPRHKITKRGQNVTFRCDPISEHNRLYWYRQTLGQGPEFLTYFQNEAQLEKSRLLSDRFSAERPKGSFSTLEIQRTEQGDSAMYLCASSLWGRDPNTEAFFGQGTRLTVV.

This clonotype has ten or more counts. V usage is TRBV12-3 or TRBV12-4 and J usage is TRBJ1-1; D is uncertain. Trimming cost V 7 bases and J 9 bases, with 21 bases left between them. The CDR3 is made up of 14 amino acids. CDR3 amino acids: CASTYEPPGMKAFF. CDR3 in DNA: TGTGCCAGCACCTACGAACCCCCCGGGATGAAAGCTTTCTTT.

This clonotype has only a few counts. V gene TRBV2 combines with J gene TRBJ1-2; no clear D. Germline lookup yields CDR1 SNHLY and CDR2 FYNNEI. This CDR3 contains 12 residues. V gave up 2 bases and J gave up 3 bases, with 4 bases separating them. The DNA for the CDR3 is TGTGCCAGCAGTGAAATGGACTATGGCTACACCTTC. Encoded protein: CASSEMDYGYTF.